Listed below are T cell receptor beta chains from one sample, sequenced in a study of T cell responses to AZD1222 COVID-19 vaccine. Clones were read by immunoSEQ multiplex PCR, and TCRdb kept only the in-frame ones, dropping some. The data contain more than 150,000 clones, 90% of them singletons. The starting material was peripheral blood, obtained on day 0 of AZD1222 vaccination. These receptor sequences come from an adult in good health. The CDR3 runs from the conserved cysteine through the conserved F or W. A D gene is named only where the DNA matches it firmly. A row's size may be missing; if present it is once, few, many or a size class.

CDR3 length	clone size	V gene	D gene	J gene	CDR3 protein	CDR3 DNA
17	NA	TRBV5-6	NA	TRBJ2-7	CASSRQRNFGWGYEQYF	TGTGCCAGCAGCCGGCAACGAAATTTTGGGTGGGGTTACGAGCAGTACTTC
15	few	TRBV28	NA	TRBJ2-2	CASSYPGTDTGELFF	TGTGCCAGCAGTTACCCGGGAACAGACACCGGGGAGCTGTTTTTT
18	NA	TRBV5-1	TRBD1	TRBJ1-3	CASSLGQGEILSGNTIYF	TGCGCCAGCAGCTTGGGACAGGGGGAGATACTCTCTGGAAACACCATATATTTT
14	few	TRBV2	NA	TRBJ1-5	CASGGAKGNQPQHF	TGTGCCAGCGGGGGGGCGAAGGGCAATCAGCCCCAGCATTTT
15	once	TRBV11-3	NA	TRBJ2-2	CASSRGLSNTGELFF	TGTGCCAGCAGCCGGGGGCTATCGAACACCGGGGAGCTGTTTTTT
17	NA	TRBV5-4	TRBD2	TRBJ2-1	CASSPVNMGGRHNEQFF	TGTGCCAGCAGCCCGGTGAATATGGGAGGGAGGCACAATGAGCAGTTCTTC
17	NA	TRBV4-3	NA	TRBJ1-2	CASSQDYLGGYDYGYTF	TGCGCCAGCAGCCAAGATTATTTAGGAGGGTACGACTATGGCTACACCTTC
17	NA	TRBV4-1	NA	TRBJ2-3	CASSQDGLTASTDTQYF	TGCGCCAGCAGCCAAGATGGGCTTACAGCTAGCACAGATACGCAGTATTTT
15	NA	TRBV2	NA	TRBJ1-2	CASSEEGVSTYGYTF	TGTGCCAGCAGTGAAGAGGGTGTCAGTACCTATGGCTACACCTTC
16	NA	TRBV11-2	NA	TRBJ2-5	CASSPRGQPVGETQYF	TGTGCCAGCAGCCCCCGGGGGCAACCGGTAGGAGAGACCCAGTACTTC
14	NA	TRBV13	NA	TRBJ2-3	CASSLVGSQDTQYF	TGTGCCAGCAGCTTAGTTGGTAGCCAGGATACGCAGTATTTT
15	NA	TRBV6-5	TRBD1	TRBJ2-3	CASNPGGAGTDTQYF	TGTGCCAGCAACCCAGGGGGCGCGGGCACAGATACGCAGTATTTT
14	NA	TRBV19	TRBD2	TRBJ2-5	CASSLAGVGETQYF	TGTGCCAGTAGTCTTGCGGGAGTTGGGGAGACCCAGTACTTC
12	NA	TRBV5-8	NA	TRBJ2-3	CASSLTRGTQYF	TGTGCCAGCAGCTTGACTAGGGGTACGCAGTATTTT
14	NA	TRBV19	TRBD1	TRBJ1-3	CASSHRGTGNTIYF	TGTGCCAGTAGTCACAGGGGTACGGGAAACACCATATATTTT
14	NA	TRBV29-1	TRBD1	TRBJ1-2	CSVEPTTGDYGYTF	TGCAGCGTCGAGCCTACCACAGGGGACTATGGCTACACCTTC
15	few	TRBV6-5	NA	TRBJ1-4	CASSPRPTTNEKLFF	TGTGCCAGCAGTCCGAGGCCTACAACTAATGAAAAACTGTTTTTT
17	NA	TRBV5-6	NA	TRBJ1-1	CASSLLARSRPNTEAFF	TGTGCCAGCAGCTTGTTAGCACGATCTCGTCCGAACACTGAAGCTTTCTTT
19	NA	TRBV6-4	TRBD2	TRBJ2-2	CASSIWDRAGAAPTGELFF	TGTGCCAGCAGTATCTGGGATCGGGCGGGAGCGGCACCCACCGGGGAGCTGTTTTTT
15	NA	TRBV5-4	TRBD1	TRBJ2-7	CASSPGQSATYEQYF	TGTGCCAGCAGCCCGGGACAGTCTGCTACCTACGAGCAGTACTTC
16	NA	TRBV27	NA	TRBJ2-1	CASSLLGQGGLGEQFF	TGTGCCAGCAGTTTACTGGGGCAGGGGGGCCTCGGTGAGCAGTTCTTC
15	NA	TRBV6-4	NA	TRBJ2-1	CASSEGPGGGGEQFF	TGTGCCAGCAGTGAAGGACCCGGGGGAGGTGGTGAGCAGTTCTTC
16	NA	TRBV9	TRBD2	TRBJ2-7	CASSPTGTSGSYEQYF	TGTGCCAGCAGCCCCACCGGGACTAGCGGTTCCTACGAGCAGTACTTC
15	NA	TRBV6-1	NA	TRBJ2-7	CASSERPTISYEQYF	TGTGCCAGCAGTGAACGCCCGACAATCTCCTACGAGCAGTACTTC
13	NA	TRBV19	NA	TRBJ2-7	CASSAGQGYEQYF	TGTGCCAGTAGTGCGGGACAAGGCTACGAGCAGTACTTC
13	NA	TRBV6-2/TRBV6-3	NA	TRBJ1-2	CASSTGMRYGYTF	TGTGCCAGCAGTACAGGGATGAGATATGGCTACACCTTC
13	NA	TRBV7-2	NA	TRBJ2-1	CASSRTGGNEQFF	TGTGCCAGCAGTAGAACGGGCGGAAATGAGCAGTTCTTC
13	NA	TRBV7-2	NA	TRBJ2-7	CASSFLAAPEQYF	TGTGCCAGCAGCTTCCTCGCGGCCCCCGAGCAGTACTTC
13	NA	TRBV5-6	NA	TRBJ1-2	CASILQNNYGYTF	TGTGCCAGCATCCTACAGAATAACTATGGCTACACCTTC
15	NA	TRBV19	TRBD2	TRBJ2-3	CASSDGTTSTDTQYF	TGTGCCAGTAGTGATGGGACTACTAGCACAGATACGCAGTATTTT
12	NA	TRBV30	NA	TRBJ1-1	CAWAYMNTEAFF	TGTGCCTGGGCTTATATGAACACTGAAGCTTTCTTT
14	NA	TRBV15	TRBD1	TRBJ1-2	CATSIGQGNYGYTF	TGTGCCACCAGCATCGGACAGGGCAACTATGGCTACACCTTC
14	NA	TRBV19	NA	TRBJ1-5	CASSLGQNYQPQHF	TGTGCCAGTAGTTTAGGACAGAACTATCAGCCCCAGCATTTT
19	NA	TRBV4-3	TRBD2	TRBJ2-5	CASSQDEGSPGLGKETQYF	TGCGCCAGCAGCCAAGATGAGGGTTCTCCGGGACTAGGAAAAGAGACCCAGTACTTC
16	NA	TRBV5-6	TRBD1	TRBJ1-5	CASSRRGTGGNQPQHF	TGTGCCAGCAGCCGCCGTGGGACAGGGGGTAATCAGCCCCAGCATTTT
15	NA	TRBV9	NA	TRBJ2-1	CASSTSGSHTNEQFF	TGTGCCAGCAGTACGAGCGGGTCCCATACCAATGAGCAGTTCTTC
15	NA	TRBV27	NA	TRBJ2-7	CASSLSGYFRHEQYF	TGTGCCAGCAGTTTATCGGGCTATTTTCGCCACGAGCAGTACTTC
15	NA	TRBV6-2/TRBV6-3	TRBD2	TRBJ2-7	CASSPDTSGSGEQYF	TGTGCCAGCAGCCCAGACACTAGCGGGAGCGGCGAGCAGTACTTC
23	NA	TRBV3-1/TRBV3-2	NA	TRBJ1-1	CASSQDMGRWGLTIPLRNTEAFF	TGTGCCAGCAGCCAAGACATGGGGAGGTGGGGTCTGACGATTCCTCTAAGAAACACTGAAGCTTTCTTT
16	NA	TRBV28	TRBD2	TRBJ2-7	CASSRTSGSKLNEQYF	TGTGCCAGCAGTAGGACTAGCGGGAGTAAGTTAAACGAGCAGTACTTC
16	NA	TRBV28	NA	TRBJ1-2	CASSLSGGERLRGYTF	TGTGCCAGCAGTTTATCCGGGGGGGAAAGATTGAGAGGCTACACCTTC
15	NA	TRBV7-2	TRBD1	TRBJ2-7	CASSLDSGTGYEQYF	TGTGCCAGCAGCTTAGACTCCGGGACAGGCTACGAGCAGTACTTC
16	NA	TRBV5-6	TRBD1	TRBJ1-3	CASSSKLTGAGNTIYF	TGTGCCAGCAGCTCAAAACTTACAGGGGCTGGAAACACCATATATTTT
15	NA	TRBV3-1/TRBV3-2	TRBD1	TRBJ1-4	CASSRRDRVNEKLFF	TGTGCCAGCAGCCGCCGAGACAGGGTGAATGAAAAACTGTTTTTT
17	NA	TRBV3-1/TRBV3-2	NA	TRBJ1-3	CASSQRGRGTTGNTIYF	TGTGCCAGCAGCCAACGGGGTCGAGGGACAACTGGAAACACCATATATTTT
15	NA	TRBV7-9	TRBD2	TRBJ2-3	CASSRLAGLTYTQYF	TGTGCCAGCAGCCGACTAGCGGGTTTGACGTATACGCAGTATTTT